The 12 T cell receptor beta chains below were found in one sample sequenced in a study of monozygotic twins with inflammatory bowel disease. With the 5' RACE reads reprocessed, TCRdb shows one record per CDR3 protein and no DNA. This sample's table reports fewer than 550,000 distinct CDR3 sequences. What was sequenced was blood. The origin of the receptors is a human donor with ulcerative colitis or Crohn's disease, or a healthy co-twin of an affected twin (not recorded which).

The rearrangement joins TRBV13 to TRBJ2-2; TCRdb calls TRBD1, which cannot be checked without DNA. This CDR3 has 16 residues. Germline V CDR1 and CDR2: PRHDT, FYEKMQ (reference sequence). The CDR3 region is CASSADRGRDTGELFF.

The gene calls are TRBV5-1 and TRBJ2-7; as DNA is missing, the TRBD1 call by TCRdb cannot be tested. This CDR3 spans 14 amino acids. From germline, CDR1 is SGHRS and CDR2 YFSETQ. CDR3 loop: CASSLRLEGHEQYF. Complete variable domain (other parts from reference TRBV5-1 and TRBJ2-7): KAGVTQTPRYLIKTRGQQVTLSCSPISGHRSVSWYQQTPGQGLQFLFEYFSETQRNKGNFPGRFSGRQFSNSRSEMNVSTLELGDSALYLCASSLRLEGHEQYFGPGTRLTVT.

J is TRBJ1-5 and V is TRBV24-1; TCRdb selects TRBD1, and the lack of DNA leaves this call unchecked. The CDR3 is 16 residues long. Looked up from germline, CDR1 is KGHDR and CDR2 is SFDVKD. The CDR3 spells CATAGQGARGNQPQHF.

J is TRBJ2-2 and V is TRBV4-1; TCRdb calls TRBD1, which cannot be checked without DNA. CDR1 and CDR2 from the germline V gene are MGHRA and YSYEKL. CDR3 length: 15 residues. CDR3 loop: CASSQRDRNTGELFF.

The chain couples TRBV5-6 to TRBJ1-5; TCRdb reports TRBD1, a call that lacks DNA to check it against. The CDR3 is 15 residues long. Germline assignment: CDR1 SGHDT and CDR2 YYEEEE. The CDR3 loop reads CASSLGPHSNQPQHF.

This chain joins TRBV5-1 and TRBJ1-1; the D call from TCRdb, TRBD1, cannot be confirmed without DNA. Germline values: CDR1 SGHRS, CDR2 YFSETQ. This CDR3 region has 15 residues. The chain's CDR3 is CASSSMGQGNTEAFF. The full variable domain, its missing parts supplied by reference TRBV5-1 and TRBJ1-1, is KAGVTQTPRYLIKTRGQQVTLSCSPISGHRSVSWYQQTPGQGLQFLFEYFSETQRNKGNFPGRFSGRQFSNSRSEMNVSTLELGDSALYLCASSSMGQGNTEAFFGQGTRLTVV.

The chain combines TRBV16 with TRBJ1-1; without DNA, the TCRdb call of TRBD1 cannot be checked. The CDR3 totals 16 residues. Germline CDR1 and CDR2: KGHSY and FQNENV. The CDR3 region is CASSKSQTSEGTEAFF.

The J gene is TRBJ1-1, the V gene TRBV7-3; the D call from TCRdb, TRBD1, cannot be confirmed without DNA. The CDR3 sequence is 17 residues long. From germline, CDR1 is SGHTA and CDR2 FQGTGA. The CDR3 sequence: CASSLGPQPMGNTEAFF. Variable domain in full (rest from reference TRBV7-3 and TRBJ1-1): GAGVSQTPSNKVTEKGKYVELRCDPISGHTALYWYRQSLGQGPEFLIYFQGTGAADDSGLPNDRFFAVRPEGSVSTLKIQRTERGDSAVYLCASSLGPQPMGNTEAFFGQGTRLTVV.

The chain couples TRBV7-9 to TRBJ2-7. Germline CDR1 SEHNR, CDR2 FQNEAQ (reference sequence). This CDR3 contains 11 residues. This chain's CDR3 is CASSTYYEQYF.

The chain couples TRBV7-2 to TRBJ1-5; without DNA, the TCRdb call of TRBD1 cannot be checked. The CDR3 spans 14 residues. Germline loops: CDR1 SGHTA, CDR2 FQGNSA. CDR3 amino acids: CASSSRGLNQPQHF.

The chain carries TRBV6-1 and TRBJ1-6; TCRdb's D gene call, TRBD1, goes unchecked for lack of DNA. Germline CDR1 is MNHNS and CDR2 is SASEGT. This CDR3 comprises 14 residues. The CDR3 region is CASKGEQYNSPLHF.

V and J are TRBV6-2 or TRBV6-3 and TRBJ1-1; TCRdb's D gene call, TRBD1, goes unchecked for lack of DNA. Looked up from germline, CDR1 is MNHEY and CDR2 is SVGEGT. This CDR3 has 12 residues. The CDR3 here is CASSSTGGRAFF.